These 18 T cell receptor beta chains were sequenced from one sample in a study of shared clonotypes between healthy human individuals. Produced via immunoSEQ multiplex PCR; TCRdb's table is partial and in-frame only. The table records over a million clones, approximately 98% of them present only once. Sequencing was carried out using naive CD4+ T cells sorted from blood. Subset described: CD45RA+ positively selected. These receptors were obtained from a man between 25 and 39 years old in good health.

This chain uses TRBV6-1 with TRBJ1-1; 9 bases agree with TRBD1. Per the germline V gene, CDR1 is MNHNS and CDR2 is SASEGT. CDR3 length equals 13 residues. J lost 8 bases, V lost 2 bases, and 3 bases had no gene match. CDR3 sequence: CASSETGQGEAFF. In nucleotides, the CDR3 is TGTGCCAGCAGTGAAACGGGACAGGGAGAAGCTTTCTTT.

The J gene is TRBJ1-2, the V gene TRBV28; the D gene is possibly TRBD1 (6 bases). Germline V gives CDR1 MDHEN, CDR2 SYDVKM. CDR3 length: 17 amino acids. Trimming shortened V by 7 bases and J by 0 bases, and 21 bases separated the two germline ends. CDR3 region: CASTSVVGAIPNYGYTF. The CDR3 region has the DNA TGTGCCAGCACCTCGGTGGTGGGGGCCATCCCTAACTATGGCTACACCTTC.

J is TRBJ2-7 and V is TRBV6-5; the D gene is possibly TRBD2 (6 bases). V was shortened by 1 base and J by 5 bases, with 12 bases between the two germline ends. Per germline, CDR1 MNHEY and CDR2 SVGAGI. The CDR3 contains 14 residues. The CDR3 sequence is CASSYWGEEDEQYF. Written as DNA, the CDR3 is TGTGCCAGCAGTTACTGGGGGGAGGAGGACGAGCAGTACTTC.

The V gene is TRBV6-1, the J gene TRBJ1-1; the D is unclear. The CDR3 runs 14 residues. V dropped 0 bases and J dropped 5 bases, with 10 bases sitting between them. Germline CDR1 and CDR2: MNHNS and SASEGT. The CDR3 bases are TGTGCCAGCAGTGAAGCGGTCGGGGATACTGAAGCTTTCTTT. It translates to CASSEAVGDTEAFF.

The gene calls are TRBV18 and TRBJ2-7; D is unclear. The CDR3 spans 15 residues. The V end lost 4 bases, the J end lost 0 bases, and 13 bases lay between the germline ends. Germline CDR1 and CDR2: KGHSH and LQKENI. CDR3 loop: CASSLYAYPSYEQYF. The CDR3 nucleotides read TGTGCCAGCTCACTCTACGCCTACCCCTCCTACGAGCAGTACTTC.

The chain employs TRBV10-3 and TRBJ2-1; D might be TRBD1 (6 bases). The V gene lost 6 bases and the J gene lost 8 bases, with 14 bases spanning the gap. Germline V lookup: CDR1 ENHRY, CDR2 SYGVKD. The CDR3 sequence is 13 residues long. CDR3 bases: TGTGCCATCAGACTACAGGGTACCGATGAGCAGTTCTTC. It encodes CAIRLQGTDEQFF.

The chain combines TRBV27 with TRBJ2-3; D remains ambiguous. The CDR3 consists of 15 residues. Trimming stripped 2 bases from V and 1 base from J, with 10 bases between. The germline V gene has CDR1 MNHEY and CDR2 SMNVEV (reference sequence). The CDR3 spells CASSLSSHRTDTQYF. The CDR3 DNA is TGTGCCAGCAGTTTAAGCTCCCACCGCACAGATACGCAGTATTTT.

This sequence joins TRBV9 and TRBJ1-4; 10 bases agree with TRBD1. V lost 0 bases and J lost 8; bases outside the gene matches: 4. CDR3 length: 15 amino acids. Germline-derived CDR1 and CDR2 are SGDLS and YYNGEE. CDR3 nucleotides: TGTGCCAGCAGCGTAGCGGGGACAGGGGAGGAAAAACTGTTTTTT. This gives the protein CASSVAGTGEEKLFF.

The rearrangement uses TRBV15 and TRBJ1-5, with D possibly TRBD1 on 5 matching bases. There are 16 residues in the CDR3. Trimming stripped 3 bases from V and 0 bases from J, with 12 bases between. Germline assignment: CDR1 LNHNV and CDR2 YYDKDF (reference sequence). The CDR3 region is CATSRSDSPSNQPQHF. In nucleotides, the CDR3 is TGTGCCACCAGCAGGTCTGACAGTCCTAGCAATCAGCCCCAGCATTTT.

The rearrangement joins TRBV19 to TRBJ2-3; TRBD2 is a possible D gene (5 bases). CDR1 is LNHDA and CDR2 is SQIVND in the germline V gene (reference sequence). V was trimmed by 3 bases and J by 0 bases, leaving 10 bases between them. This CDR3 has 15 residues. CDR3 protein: CASSMRVHSTDTQYF. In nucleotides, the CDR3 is TGTGCCAGTAGTATGAGGGTGCACAGCACAGATACGCAGTATTTT.

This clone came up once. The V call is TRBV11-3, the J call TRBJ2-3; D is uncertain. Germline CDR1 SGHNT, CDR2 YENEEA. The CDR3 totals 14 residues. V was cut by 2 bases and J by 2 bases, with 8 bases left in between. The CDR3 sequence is CASSLSSLTDTQYF. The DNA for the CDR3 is TGTGCCAGCAGCTTATCCAGCCTCACAGATACGCAGTATTTT.

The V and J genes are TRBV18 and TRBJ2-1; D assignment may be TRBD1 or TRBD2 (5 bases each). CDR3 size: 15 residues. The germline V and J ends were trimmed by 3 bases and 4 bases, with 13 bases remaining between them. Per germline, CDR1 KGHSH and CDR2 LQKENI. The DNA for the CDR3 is TGTGCCAGCTCACCTCTCGGGGCGGAGTACAATGAGCAGTTCTTC. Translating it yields CASSPLGAEYNEQFF.

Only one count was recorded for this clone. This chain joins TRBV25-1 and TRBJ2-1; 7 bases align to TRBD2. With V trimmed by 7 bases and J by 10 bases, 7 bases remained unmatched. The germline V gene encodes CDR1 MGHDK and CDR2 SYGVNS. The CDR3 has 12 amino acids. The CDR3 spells CASTHGAGEQFF. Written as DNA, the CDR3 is TGTGCCAGCACCCATGGAGCGGGAGAGCAGTTCTTC.

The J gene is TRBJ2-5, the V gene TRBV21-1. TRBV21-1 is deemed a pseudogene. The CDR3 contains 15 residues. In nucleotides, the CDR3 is TGTGCCAGCAGCAAATTGGCGAGGGGTTTGGAGACCCAGTACTTC. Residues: CASSKLARGLETQYF.

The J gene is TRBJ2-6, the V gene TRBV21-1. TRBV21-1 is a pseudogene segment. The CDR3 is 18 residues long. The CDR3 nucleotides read TGTGCCAGCAGGACTCGAAAGGTGGGGTATTCTGGGGCCAACGTCCTGACTTTC. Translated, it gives CASRTRKVGYSGANVLTF.

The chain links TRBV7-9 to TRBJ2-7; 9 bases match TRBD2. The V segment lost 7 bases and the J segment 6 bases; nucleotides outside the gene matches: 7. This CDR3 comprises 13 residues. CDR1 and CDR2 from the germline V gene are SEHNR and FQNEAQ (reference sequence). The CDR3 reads CASIGLAPREQYF. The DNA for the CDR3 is TGTGCCAGCATTGGACTAGCGCCACGCGAGCAGTACTTC.

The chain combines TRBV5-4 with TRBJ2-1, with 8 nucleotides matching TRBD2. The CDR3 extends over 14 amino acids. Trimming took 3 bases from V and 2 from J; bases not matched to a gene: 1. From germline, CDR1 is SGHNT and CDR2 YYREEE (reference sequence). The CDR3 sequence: CASSSGLAYNEQFF. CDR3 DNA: TGTGCCAGCAGCTCGGGACTAGCCTACAATGAGCAGTTCTTC. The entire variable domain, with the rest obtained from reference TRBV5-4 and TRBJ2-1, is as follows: ETGVTQSPTHLIKTRGQQVTLRCSSQSGHNTVSWYQQALGQGPQFIFQYYREEENGRGNFPPRFSGLQFPNYSSELNVNALELDDSALYLCASSSGLAYNEQFFGPGTRLTVL.

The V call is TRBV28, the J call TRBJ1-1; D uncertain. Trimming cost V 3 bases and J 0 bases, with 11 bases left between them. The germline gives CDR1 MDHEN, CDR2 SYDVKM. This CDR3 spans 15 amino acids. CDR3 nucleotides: TGTGCCAGCAGTTTTGGACGGAATCTGAACACTGAAGCTTTCTTT. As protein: CASSFGRNLNTEAFF.